The clone carrying this T cell receptor beta chain showed up just a few times. Antigen: not known. The authors amplified TCR beta CDR3 regions, and they did so from RNA transcripts for repertoire sequencing. RT-PCR in the first round used HTBI primers; a second-round multiplex PCR followed. TCRdb reprocessed the multiplex PCR reads via MiXCR and lists one record per CDR3 protein. The top ten clones hold over 8% of a sample with 450,000 or so distinct CDR3 sequences, roughly 14% of them seen once. All donors with ophthalmopathy were recorded as having moderate-to-severe activity, CAS ≥3, NOSPECS ≥4 and a duration under 3 months. This sample was taken from a study of Graves' ophthalmopathy and Graves' hyperthyroidism. Study-wide findings and caveats: Between ophthalmopathy and stable hyperthyroidism, a 13-signature model drew a separation with roughly 88% sensitivity and approximately 81% specificity. Ophthalmopathy progression cases were predicted by the model with approximately 66% sensitivity and about 72% specificity. Most thyroid clonotypes expanded beyond 0.001 frequency were also found in blood.

The germline V gene has CDR1 ENHRY and CDR2 SYGVKD. Trimming stripped 2 bases from V and 7 bases from J, with 8 bases between. CDR3 length: 12 residues. The receptor's source is a woman younger than 45 with Graves' ophthalmopathy. Sequenced material: blood. This sequence joins TRBV10-3 and TRBJ1-1, with unresolved D. CDR3: CAISEPPLEAFF. CDR3 bases: TGTGCCATCAGTGAGCCGCCCCTTGAAGCTTTCTTT.